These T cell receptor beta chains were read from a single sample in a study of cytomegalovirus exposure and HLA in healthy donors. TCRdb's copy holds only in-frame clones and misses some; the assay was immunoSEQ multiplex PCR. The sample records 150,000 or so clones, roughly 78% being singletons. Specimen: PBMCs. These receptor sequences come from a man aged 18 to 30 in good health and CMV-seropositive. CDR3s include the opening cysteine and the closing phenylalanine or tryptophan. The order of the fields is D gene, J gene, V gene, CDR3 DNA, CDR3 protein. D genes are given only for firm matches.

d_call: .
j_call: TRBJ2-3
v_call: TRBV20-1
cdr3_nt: TGCAGTGCAAACAGGGATACGCAGTATTTT
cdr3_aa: CSANRDTQYF

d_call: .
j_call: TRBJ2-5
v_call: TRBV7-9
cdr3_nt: TGTGCCAGCAGCTTAGCGAGAGGGAGAGGCTATCTGGAGACCCAGTACTTC
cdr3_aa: CASSLARGRGYLETQYF

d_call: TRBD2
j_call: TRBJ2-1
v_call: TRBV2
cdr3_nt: TGTGCCAGCAGCGTTTCCCTAGCGGGTGAGCAGTTCTTC
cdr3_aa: CASSVSLAGEQFF

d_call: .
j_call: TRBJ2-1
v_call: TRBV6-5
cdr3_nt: TGTGCCAGCAGTGCCGCGGGCAGCCGCAATGAGCAGTTCTTC
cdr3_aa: CASSAAGSRNEQFF

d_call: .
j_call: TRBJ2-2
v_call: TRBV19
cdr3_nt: TGTGCCAGTAGTGCAGCGCCGAACACCGGGGAGCTGTTTTTT
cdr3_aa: CASSAAPNTGELFF

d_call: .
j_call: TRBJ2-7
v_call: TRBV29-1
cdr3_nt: TGCAGCGTTCTTAGGTGGGTCCGCCCGAACAGTTACGAGCAGTACTTC
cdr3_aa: CSVLRWVRPNSYEQYF

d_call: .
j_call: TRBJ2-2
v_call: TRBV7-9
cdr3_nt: TGTGCCAGCAGCTTCAACCCGACTTTCGGGGAATCCGGGGAGCTGTTTTTT
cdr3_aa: CASSFNPTFGESGELFF

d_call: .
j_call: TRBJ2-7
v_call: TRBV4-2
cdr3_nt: TGTGCCAGCAGCCAAGACACAGGCGCGGGGTTGAACGAGCAGTACTTC
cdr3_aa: CASSQDTGAGLNEQYF

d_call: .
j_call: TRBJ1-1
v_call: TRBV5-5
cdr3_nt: TGTGCCAGCAGCTTGAGCGGTCACCAGGGGTTTCGGGCTTTCTTT
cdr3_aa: CASSLSGHQGFRAFF

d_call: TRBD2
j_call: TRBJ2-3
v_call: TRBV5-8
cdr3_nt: TGTGCCAGCAGCCTCGGACTAGCCGAGTCCCCGGACTACTTT
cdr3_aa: CASSLGLAESPDYF